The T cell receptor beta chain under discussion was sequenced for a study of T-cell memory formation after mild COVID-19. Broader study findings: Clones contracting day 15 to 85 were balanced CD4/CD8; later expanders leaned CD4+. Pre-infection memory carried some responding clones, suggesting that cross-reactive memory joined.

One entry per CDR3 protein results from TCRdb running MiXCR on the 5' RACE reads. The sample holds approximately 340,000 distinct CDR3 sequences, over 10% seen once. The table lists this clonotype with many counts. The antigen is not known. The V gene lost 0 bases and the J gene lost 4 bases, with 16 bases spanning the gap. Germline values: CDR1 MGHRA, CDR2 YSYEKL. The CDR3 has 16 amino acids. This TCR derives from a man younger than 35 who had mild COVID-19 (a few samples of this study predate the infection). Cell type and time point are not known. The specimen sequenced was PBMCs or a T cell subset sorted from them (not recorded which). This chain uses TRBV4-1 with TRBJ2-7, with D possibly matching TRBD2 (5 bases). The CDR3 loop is CASSQEAPSRVYEQYF. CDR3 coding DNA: TGCGCCAGCAGCCAAGAGGCGCCATCGAGGGTTTACGAGCAGTACTTC.